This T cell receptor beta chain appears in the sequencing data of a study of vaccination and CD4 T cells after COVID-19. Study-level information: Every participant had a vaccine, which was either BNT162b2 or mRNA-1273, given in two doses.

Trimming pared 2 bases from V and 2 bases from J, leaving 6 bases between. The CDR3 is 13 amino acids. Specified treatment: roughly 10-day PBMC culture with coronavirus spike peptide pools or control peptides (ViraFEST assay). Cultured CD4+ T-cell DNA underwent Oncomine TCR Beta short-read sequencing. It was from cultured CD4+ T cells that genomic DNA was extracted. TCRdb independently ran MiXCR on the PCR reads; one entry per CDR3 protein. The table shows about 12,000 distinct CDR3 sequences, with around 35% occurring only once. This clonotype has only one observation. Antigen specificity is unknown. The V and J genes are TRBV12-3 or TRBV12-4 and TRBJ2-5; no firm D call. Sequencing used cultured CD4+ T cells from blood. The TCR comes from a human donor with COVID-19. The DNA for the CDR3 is TGTGCCAGCAGTTTAACCCAACAAGAGACCCAGTACTTC. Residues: CASSLTQQETQYF.